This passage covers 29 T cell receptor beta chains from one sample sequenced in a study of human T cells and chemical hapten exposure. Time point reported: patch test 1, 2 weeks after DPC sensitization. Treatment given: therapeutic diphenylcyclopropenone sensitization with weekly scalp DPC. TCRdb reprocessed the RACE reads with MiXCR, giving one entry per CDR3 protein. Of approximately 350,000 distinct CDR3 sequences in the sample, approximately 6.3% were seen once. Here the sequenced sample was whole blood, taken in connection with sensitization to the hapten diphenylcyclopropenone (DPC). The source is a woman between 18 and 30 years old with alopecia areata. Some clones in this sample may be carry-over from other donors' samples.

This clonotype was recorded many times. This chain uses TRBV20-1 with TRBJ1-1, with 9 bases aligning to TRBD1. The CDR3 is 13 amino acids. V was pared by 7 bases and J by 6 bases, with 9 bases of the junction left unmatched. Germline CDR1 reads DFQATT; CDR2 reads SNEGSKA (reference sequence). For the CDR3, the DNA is TGCAGTGTTCCGGGACAGGGCTCAGCTGAAGCTTTCTTT. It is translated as CSVPGQGSAEAFF.

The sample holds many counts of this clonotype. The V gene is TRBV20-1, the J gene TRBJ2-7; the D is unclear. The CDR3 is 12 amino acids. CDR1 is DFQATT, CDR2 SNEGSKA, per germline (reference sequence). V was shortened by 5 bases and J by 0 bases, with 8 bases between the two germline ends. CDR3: CSAPGSSYEQYF. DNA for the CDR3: TGCAGTGCTCCCGGGTCCTCCTACGAGCAGTACTTC.

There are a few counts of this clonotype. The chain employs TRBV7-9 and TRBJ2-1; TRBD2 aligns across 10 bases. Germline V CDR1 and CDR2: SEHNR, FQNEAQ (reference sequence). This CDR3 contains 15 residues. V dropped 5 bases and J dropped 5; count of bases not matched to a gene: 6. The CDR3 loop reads CASSLSGGADNEQFF. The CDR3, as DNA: TGTGCCAGCAGCCTCAGCGGGGGGGCCGACAATGAGCAGTTCTTC.

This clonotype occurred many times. DNA for the CDR3: TGCAGTGCTAGAGGACCGCAGGGGGATGCTGGAGAGACCCAGTACTTC. It specifies CSARGPQGDAGETQYF. This sequence joins TRBV20-1 and TRBJ2-5, with 7 nucleotides matching TRBD1. Germline assignment: CDR1 DFQATT and CDR2 SNEGSKA (reference sequence). The CDR3 sequence is 16 residues long. With V trimmed by 1 base and J by 4 bases, 12 bases remained unmatched.

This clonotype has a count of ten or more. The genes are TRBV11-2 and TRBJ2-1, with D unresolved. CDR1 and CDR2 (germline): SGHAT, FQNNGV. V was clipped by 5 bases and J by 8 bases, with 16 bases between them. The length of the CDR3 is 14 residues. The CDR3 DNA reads TGTGCCAGCAGCCTAGGGTCTAGTTGGTATGAGCAGTTCTTC. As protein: CASSLGSSWYEQFF. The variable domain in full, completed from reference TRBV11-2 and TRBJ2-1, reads EAGVAQSPRYKIIEKRQSVAFWCNPISGHATLYWYQQILGQGPKLLIQFQNNGVVDDSQLPKDRFSAERLKGVDSTLKIQPAKLEDSAVYLCASSLGSSWYEQFFGPGTRLTVL.

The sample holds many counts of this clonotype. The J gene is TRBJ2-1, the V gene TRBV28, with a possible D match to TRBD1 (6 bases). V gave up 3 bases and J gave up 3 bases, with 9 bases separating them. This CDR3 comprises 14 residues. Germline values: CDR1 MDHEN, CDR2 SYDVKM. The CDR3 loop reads CASSLGADYNEQFF. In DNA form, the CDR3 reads TGTGCCAGCAGTTTGGGGGCCGACTACAATGAGCAGTTCTTC.

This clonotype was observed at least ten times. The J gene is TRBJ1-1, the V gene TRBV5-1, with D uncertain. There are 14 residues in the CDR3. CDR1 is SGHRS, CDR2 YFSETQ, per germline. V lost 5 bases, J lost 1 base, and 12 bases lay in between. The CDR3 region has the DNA TGCGCCAGCAGGGAGGCACTTACGAACACTGAAGCTTTCTTT. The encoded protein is CASREALTNTEAFF.

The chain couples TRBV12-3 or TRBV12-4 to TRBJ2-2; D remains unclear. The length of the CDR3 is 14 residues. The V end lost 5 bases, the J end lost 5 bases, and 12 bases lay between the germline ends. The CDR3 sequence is CASSGPDGTGELFF. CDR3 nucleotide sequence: TGTGCCAGCAGTGGACCGGACGGAACCGGGGAGCTGTTTTTT.

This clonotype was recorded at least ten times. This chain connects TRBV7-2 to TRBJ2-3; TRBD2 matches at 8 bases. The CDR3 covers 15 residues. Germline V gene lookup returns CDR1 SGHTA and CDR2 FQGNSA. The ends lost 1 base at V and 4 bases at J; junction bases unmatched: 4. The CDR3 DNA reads TGTGCCAGCAGCTTAGACGGGGGGGCATCAGATACGCAGTATTTT. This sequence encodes CASSLDGGASDTQYF.

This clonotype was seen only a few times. CDR3 nucleotide sequence: TGTGCCAGCAGCCCAAGGACAATCCTAGCCACAGATACGCAGTATTTT. It yields the protein CASSPRTILATDTQYF. The rearrangement links TRBV11-2 to TRBJ2-3; possibly TRBD1 or TRBD2 for D (5 bases each). Germline V gene data show CDR1 as SGHAT and CDR2 as FQNNGV. The CDR3 sequence is 16 residues long. V was pared by 5 bases and J by 2 bases, with 17 bases between.

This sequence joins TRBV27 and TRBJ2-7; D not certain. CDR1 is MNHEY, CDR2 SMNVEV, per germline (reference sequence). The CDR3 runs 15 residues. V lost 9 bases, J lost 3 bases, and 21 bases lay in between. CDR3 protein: CASAGSLTGFYEQYF. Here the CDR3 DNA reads TGTGCCAGTGCTGGTAGTCTGACCGGATTCTACGAGCAGTACTTC.

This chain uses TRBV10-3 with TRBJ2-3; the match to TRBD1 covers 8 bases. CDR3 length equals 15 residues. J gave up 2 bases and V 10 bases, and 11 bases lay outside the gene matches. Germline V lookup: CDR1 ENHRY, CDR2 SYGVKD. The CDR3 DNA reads TGTGCCACCTCTCCTGGACAGGGAGTCACAGATACGCAGTATTTT. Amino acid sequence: CATSPGQGVTDTQYF.

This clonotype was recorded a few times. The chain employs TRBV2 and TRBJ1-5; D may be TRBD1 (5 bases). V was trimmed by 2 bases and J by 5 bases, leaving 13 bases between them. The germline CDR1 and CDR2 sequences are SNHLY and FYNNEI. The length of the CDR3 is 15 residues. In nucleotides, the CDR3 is TGTGCCAGCAGTGAAAGGGGCGACGTAGATCAGCCCCAGCATTTT. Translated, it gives CASSERGDVDQPQHF.

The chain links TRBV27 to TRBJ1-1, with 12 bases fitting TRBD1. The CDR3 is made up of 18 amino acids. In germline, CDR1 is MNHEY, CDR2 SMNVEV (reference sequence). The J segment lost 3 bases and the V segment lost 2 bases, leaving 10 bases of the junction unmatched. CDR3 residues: CASSLMGQGAPLDTEAFF. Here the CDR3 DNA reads TGTGCCAGCAGTTTAATGGGACAGGGGGCGCCGTTAGACACTGAAGCTTTCTTT.

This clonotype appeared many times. CDR3 loop: CASSQYTGGLRYNEQFF. The CDR3 region has the DNA TGTGCCAGCAGCCAGTATACGGGGGGCCTCCGATACAATGAGCAGTTCTTC. The chain uses TRBV4-2 and TRBJ2-1; TRBD2 might be the D (7 bases). The germline V gene has CDR1 LGHNA and CDR2 YNFKEQ. The CDR3 sequence is 17 residues long. Trimming pared 3 bases from V and 4 bases from J, leaving 19 bases between.

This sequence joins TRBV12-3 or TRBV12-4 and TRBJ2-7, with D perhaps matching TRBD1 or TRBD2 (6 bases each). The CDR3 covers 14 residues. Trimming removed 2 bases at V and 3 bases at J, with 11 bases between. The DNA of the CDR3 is TGTGCCAGCAGTTTACGGGGGCCACTCTACGAGCAGTACTTC. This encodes CASSLRGPLYEQYF.

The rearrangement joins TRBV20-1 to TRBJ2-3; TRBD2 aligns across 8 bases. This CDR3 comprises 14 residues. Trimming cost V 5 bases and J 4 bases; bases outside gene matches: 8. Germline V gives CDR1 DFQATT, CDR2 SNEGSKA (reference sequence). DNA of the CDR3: TGCAGTGCTCTTAGGGCTAGCGGGTCAGATACGCAGTATTTT. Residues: CSALRASGSDTQYF.

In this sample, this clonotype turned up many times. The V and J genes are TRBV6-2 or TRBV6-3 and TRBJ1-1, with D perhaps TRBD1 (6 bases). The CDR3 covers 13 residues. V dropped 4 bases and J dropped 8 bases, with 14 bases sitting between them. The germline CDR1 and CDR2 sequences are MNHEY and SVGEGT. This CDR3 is CASSWGPTGEAFF. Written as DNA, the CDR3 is TGTGCCAGCAGTTGGGGGCCGACGGGGGAAGCTTTCTTT.

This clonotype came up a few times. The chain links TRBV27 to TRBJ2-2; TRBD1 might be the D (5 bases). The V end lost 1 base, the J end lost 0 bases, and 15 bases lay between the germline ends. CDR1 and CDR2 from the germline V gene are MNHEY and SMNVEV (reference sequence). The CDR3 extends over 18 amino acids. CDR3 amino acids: CASSLFLGLGPNTGELFF. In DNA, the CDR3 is TGTGCCAGCAGTTTATTCCTTGGGTTGGGGCCGAACACCGGGGAGCTGTTTTTT.

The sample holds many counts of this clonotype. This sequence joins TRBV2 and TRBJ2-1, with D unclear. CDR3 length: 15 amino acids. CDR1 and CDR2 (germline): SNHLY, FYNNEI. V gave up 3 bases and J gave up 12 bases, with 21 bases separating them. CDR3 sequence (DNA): TGTGCCAGCAGTGAGGCTCCTTTCTCGGCGTTTGGGCAGTTCTTC. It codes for CASSEAPFSAFGQFF.

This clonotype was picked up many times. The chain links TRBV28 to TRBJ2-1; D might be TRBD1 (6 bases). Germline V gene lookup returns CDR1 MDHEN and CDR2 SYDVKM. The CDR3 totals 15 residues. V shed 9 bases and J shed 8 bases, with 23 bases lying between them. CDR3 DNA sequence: TGTGCCAGTTTGCGTCCAGGGGCCCCTTCTCATGAGCAGTTCTTC. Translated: CASLRPGAPSHEQFF.

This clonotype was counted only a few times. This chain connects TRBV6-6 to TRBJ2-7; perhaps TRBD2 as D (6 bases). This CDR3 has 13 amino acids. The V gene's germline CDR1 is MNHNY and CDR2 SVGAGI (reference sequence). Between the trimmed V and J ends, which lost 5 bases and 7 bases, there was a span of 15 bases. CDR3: CASSTTAGWEQYF. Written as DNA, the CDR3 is TGTGCCAGCAGTACCACAGCGGGCTGGGAGCAGTACTTC.

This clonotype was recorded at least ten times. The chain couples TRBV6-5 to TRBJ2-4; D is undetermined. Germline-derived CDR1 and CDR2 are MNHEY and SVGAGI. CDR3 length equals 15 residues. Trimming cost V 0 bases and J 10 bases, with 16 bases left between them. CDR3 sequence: CASSYSGLGSEIQYF. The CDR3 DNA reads TGTGCCAGCAGTTACTCGGGCCTCGGTTCCGAGATTCAGTACTTC.

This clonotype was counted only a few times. The DNA for the CDR3 is TGTGCCAGCAGCTCCCGGGACAGGAACGATTCACCCCTCCACTTT. This translates into CASSSRDRNDSPLHF. This chain uses TRBV11-2 with TRBJ1-6; 8 bases agree with TRBD1. The CDR3 extends over 15 amino acids. Germline CDR1 is SGHAT and CDR2 is FQNNGV. The junction had 7 bases not matched to a gene; V was cut back by 4 bases and J by 8 bases.

CDR3 in amino acids: CSGWAGGSNYGYTF. DNA of the CDR3: TGCAGCGGGTGGGCAGGGGGGTCGAACTATGGCTACACCTTC. The J gene is TRBJ1-2, the V gene TRBV29-1; 7 nucleotides match TRBD1. The CDR3 consists of 14 residues. The germline V gene encodes CDR1 SQVTM and CDR2 ANQGSEA. The ends lost 7 bases at V and 2 bases at J; junction bases unmatched: 10. The variable domain in full, completed from reference TRBV29-1 and TRBJ1-2, reads SAVISQKPSRDICQRGTSLTIQCQVDSQVTMMFWYRQQPGQSLTLIATANQGSEATYESGFVIDKFPISRPNLTFSTLTVSNMSPEDSSIYLCSGWAGGSNYGYTFGSGTRLTVV.

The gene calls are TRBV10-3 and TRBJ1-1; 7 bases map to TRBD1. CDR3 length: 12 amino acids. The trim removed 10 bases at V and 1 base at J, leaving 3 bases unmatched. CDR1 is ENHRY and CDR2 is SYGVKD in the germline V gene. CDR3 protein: CATRTGNTEAFF. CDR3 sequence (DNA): TGTGCCACAAGGACAGGGAACACTGAAGCTTTCTTT.

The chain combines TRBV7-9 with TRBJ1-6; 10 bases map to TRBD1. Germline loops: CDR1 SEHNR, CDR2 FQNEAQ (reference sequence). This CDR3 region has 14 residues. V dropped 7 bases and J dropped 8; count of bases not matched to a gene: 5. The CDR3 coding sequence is TGTGCCAGCACCCTCGGACAGGGGGATTCACCCCTCCACTTT. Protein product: CASTLGQGDSPLHF.

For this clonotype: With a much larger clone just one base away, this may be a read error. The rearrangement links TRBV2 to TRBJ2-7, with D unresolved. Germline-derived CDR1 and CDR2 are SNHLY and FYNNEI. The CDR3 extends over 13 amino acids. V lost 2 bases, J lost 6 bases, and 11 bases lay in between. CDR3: CASSEQPDFEQYF. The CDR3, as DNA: TGTGCCAGCAGTGAACAGCCAGACTTCGAGCAGTACTTC.

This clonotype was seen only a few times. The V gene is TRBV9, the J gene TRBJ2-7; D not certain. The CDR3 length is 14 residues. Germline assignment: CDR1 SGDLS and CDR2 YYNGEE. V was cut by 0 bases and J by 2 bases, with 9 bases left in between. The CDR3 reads CASSVGDGAYEQYF. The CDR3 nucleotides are TGTGCCAGCAGCGTAGGCGACGGTGCCTACGAGCAGTACTTC.